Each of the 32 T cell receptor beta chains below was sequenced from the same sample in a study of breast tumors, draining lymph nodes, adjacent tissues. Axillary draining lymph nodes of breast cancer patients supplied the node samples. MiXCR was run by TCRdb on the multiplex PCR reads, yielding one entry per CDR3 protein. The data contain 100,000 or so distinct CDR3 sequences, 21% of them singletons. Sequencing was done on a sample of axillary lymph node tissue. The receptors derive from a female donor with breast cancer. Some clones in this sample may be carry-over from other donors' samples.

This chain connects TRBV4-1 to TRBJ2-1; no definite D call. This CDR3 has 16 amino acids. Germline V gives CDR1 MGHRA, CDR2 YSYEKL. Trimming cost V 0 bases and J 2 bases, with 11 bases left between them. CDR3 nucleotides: TGCGCCAGCAGCCAAGAATGGAGTTCCCCCTACAATGAGCAGTTCTTC. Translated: CASSQEWSSPYNEQFF.

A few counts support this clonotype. CDR3 in DNA: TGTGCCAGCAGTTTATTAGGGGCAGGTGGCTACACCTTC. Its translation: CASSLLGAGGYTF. The V call is TRBV28, the J call TRBJ1-2; tentatively, D is TRBD1 (5 bases). V lost 1 base and J lost 7, with 10 bases in between. CDR3 length equals 13 residues. Germline CDR1 and CDR2: MDHEN and SYDVKM.

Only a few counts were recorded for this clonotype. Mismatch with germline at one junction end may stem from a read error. The DNA of the CDR3 is TGTGCCAGCAGTCCGCCTCCTGGGACGGCTACCAACACCGGGGGGCTGTTTTTT. Translating gives CASSPPPGTATNTGGLFF. V and J are TRBV4-2 and TRBJ2-2; the D gene is possibly TRBD2 (6 bases). Per germline, CDR1 LGHNA and CDR2 YNFKEQ. This CDR3 has 18 amino acids.

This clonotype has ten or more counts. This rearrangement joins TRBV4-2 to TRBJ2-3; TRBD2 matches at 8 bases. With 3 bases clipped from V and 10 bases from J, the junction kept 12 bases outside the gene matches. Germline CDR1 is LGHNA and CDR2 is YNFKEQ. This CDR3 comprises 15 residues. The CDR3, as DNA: TGTGCCAGCAGCCAGATAGCGGGGTCACTGTATGCGCAGTATTTT. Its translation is CASSQIAGSLYAQYF.

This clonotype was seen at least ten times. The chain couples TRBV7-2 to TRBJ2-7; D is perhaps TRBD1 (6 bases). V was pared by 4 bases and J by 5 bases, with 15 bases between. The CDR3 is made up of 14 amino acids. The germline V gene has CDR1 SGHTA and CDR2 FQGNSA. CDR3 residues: CASSSSSGAHEQYF. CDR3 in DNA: TGTGCCAGCAGCTCCTCCTCAGGGGCCCACGAGCAGTACTTC.

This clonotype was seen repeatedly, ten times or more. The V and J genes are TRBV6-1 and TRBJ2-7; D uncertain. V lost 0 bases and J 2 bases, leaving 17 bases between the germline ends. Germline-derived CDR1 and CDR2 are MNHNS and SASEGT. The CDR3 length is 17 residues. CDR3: CASSEAQRYFSPYEQYF. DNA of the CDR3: TGTGCCAGCAGTGAAGCTCAGCGCTATTTTTCGCCCTACGAGCAGTACTTC.

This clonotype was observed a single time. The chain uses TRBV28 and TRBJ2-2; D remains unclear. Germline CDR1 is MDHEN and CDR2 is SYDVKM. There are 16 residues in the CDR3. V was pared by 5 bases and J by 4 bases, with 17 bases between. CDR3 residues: CASSPNLAGVTGELFF. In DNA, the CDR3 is TGTGCCAGCAGTCCAAACTTAGCTGGAGTCACCGGGGAGCTGTTTTTT.

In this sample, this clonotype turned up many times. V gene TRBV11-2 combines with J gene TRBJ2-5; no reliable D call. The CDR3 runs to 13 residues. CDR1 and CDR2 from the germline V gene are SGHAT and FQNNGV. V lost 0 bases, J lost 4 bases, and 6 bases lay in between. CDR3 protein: CASSLEWGETQYF. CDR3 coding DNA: TGTGCCAGCAGCTTAGAATGGGGAGAGACCCAGTACTTC.

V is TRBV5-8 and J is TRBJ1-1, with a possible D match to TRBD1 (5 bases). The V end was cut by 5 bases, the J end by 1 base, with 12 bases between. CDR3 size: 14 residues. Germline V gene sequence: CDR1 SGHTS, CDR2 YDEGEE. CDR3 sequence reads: CASSSGRRNTEAFF. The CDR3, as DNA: TGTGCCAGCAGTTCGGGACGGAGGAACACTGAAGCTTTCTTT.

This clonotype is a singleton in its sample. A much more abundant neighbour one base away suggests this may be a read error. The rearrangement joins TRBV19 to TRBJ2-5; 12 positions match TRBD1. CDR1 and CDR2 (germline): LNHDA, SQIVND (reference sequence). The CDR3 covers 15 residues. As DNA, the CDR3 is TGTGGCAGTAGCATTCCGGGACAGGGGGCGGAGACCCAGTACTTC. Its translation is CGSSIPGQGAETQYF.

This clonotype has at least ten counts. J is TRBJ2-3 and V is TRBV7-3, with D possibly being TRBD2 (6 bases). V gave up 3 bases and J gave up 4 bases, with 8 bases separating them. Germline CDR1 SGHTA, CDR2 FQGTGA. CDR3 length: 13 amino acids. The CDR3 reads CASSFGGSDTQYF. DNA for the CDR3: TGTGCCAGCAGCTTCGGGGGATCAGATACGCAGTATTTT. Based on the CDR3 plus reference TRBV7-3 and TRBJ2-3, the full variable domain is GAGVSQTPSNKVTEKGKYVELRCDPISGHTALYWYRQSLGQGPEFLIYFQGTGAADDSGLPNDRFFAVRPEGSVSTLKIQRTERGDSAVYLCASSFGGSDTQYFGPGTRLTVL.

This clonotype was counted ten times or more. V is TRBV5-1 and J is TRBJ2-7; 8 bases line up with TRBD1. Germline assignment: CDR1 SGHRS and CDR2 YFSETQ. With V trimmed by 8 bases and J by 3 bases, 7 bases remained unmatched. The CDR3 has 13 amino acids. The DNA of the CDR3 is TGCGCCAGTCGACAGGGGATCGGCTACGAGCAGTACTTC. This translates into CASRQGIGYEQYF.

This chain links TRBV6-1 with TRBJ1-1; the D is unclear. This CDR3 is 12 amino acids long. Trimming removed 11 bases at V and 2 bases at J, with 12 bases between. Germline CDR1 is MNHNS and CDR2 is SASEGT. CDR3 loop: CACLRVNTEAFF. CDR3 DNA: TGTGCCTGCCTTAGGGTTAACACTGAAGCTTTCTTT.

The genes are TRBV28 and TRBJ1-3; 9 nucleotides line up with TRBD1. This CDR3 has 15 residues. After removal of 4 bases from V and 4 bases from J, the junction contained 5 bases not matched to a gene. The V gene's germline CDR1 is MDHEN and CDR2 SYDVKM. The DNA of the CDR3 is TGTGCCAGCAGTTCGGAAGGGACAGGGGGAAACACCATATATTTT. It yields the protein CASSSEGTGGNTIYF.

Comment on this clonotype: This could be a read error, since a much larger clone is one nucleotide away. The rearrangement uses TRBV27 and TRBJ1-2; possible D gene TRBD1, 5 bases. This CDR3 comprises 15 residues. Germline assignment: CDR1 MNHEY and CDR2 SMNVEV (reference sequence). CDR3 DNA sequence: TGTGCCAGCAGTTTAGGAGGCGGGGGAGCGGCTGGCTGCACCTTC. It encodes CASSLGGGGAAGCTF.

This chain's CDR3 is CASSADRVGQPQHF. CDR3 DNA sequence: TGTGCCAGCAGTGCCGACAGGGTGGGTCAGCCCCAGCATTTT. The chain joins TRBV6-1 to TRBJ1-5, with 7 bases that match TRBD1. Germline V gene lookup returns CDR1 MNHNS and CDR2 SASEGT. The V and J ends lost 4 bases and 6 bases, in that order; junction bases with no gene match: 6. The CDR3 spans 14 residues.

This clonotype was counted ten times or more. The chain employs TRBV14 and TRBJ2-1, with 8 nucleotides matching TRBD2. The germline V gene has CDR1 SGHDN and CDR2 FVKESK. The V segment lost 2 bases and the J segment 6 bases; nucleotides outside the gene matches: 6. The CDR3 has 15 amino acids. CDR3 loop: CASSQFSGAGNEQFF. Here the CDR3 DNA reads TGTGCCAGCAGCCAATTTAGCGGGGCCGGCAATGAGCAGTTCTTC.

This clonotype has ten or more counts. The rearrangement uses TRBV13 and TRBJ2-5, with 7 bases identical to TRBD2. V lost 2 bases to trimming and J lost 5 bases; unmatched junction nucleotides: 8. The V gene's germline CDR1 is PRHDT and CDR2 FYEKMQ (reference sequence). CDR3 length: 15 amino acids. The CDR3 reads CASSLRPTSLETQYF. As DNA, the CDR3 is TGTGCCAGCAGCTTACGCCCGACTAGCCTGGAGACCCAGTACTTC.

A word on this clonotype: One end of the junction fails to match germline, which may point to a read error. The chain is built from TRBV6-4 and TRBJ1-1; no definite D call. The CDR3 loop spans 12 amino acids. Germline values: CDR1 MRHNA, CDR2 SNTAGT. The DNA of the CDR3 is TGTGCCAGCAATGACGCGGGATTTGAAGCTTTCTTT. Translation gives CASNDAGFEAFF.

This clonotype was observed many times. In DNA, the CDR3 is TGTGCCATCCGGGACATCGGGGCCGGGGAGCTGTTTTTT. Translation gives CAIRDIGAGELFF. This chain uses TRBV10-3 with TRBJ2-2; tentatively, D is TRBD1 (6 bases). Germline V lookup: CDR1 ENHRY, CDR2 SYGVKD. This CDR3 spans 13 amino acids. Trimming removed 8 bases from V and 6 bases from J, with 13 bases in between.

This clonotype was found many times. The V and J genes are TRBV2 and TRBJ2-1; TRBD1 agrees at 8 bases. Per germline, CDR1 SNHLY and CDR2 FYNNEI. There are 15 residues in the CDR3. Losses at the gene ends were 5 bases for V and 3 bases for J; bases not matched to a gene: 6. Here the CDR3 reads CASSLGQGYYNEQFF. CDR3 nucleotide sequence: TGTGCCAGCAGTCTAGGACAGGGATACTACAATGAGCAGTTCTTC.

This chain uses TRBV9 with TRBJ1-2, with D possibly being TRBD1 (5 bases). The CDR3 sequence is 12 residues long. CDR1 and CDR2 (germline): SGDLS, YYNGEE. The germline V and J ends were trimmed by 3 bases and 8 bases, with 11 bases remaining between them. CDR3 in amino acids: CASSARGGGYTF. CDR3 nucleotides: TGTGCCAGCAGCGCACGTGGGGGGGGCTACACCTTC.

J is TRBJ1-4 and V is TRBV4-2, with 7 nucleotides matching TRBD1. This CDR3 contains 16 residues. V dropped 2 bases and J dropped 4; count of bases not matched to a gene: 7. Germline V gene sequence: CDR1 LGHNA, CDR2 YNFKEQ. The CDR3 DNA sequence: TGTGCCAGCAGCCAAAGACCGGGACAGAGTAATGAAAAACTGTTTTTT. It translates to CASSQRPGQSNEKLFF.

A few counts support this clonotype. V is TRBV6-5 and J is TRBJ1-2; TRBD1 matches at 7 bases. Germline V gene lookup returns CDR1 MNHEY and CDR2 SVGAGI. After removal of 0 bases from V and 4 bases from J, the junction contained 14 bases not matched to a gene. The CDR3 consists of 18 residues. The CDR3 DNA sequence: TGTGCCAGCAGTTACTCGGATCCCAGGGGGGCGTTTAGCTATGGCTACACCTTC. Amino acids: CASSYSDPRGAFSYGYTF.

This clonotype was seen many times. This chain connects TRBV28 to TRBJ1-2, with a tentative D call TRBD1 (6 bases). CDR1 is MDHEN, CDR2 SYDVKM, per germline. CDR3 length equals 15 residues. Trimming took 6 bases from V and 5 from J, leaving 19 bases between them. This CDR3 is CASSPPGRGGYGYTF. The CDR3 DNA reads TGTGCCAGCAGCCCACCCGGACGAGGGGGTTATGGCTACACCTTC.

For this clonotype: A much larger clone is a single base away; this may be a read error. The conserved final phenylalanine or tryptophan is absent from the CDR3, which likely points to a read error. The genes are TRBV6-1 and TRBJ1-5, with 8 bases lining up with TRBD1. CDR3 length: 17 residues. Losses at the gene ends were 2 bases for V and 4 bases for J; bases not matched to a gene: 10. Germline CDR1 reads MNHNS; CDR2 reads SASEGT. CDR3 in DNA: TGTGCCAGCAGTGAACAACCCCCGACAGGGGCAAATCAGCCCCAGCATCTT. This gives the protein CASSEQPPTGANQPQHL.

The CDR3 sequence: CASSPRFSLAKNIQYF. The CDR3 region has the DNA TGTGCCAGCAGCCCGAGGTTTAGTTTAGCCAAAAACATTCAGTACTTC. The chain carries TRBV3-1 and TRBJ2-4, with D unclear. The CDR3 is made up of 16 amino acids. Germline CDR1 and CDR2: LGHDT and YNNKEL (reference sequence). Between the trimmed V and J ends, which lost 4 bases and 0 bases, there was a span of 13 bases.

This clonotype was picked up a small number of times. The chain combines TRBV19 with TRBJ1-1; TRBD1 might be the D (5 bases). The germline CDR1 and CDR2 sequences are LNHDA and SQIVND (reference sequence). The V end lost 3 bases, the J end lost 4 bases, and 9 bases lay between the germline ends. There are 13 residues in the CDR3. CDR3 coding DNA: TGTGCCAGTAGTATCGGGGCAGGCACTGAAGCTTTCTTT. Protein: CASSIGAGTEAFF.

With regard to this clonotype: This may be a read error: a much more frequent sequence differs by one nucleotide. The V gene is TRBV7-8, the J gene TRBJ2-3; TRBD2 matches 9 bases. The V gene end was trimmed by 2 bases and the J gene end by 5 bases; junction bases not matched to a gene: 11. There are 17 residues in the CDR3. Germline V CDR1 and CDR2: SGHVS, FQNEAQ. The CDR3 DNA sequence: TGTGCCAGCAGCTTAATACGAATCGGCGGGGGGGAAGATACGCAGTATTTT. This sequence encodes CASSLIRIGGGEDTQYF.

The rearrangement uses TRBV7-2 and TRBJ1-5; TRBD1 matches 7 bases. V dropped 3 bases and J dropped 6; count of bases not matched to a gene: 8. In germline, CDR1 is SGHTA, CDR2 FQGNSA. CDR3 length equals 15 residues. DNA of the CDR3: TGTGCCAGCAGCTTGGAAAGGGGGCAGGTTCAGCCCCAGCATTTT. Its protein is CASSLERGQVQPQHF.

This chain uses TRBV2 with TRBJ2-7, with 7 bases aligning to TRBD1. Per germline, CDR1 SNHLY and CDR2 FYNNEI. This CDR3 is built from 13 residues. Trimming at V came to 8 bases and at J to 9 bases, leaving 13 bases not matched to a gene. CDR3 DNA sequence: TGTGCCAGCGGCCCCGGACAGGTCAACGGGCAGTACTTC. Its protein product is CASGPGQVNGQYF.

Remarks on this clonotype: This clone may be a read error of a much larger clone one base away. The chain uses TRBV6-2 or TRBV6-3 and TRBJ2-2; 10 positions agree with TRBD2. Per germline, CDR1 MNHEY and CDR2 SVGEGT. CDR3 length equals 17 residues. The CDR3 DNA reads TGTGCCAGCAGTTACTCAGCGGGAGGGCCGAACACCGGGGAGCTGCTTTTT. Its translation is CASSYSAGGPNTGELLF.